The sequence of this T cell receptor beta chain was determined in a study of blood T cell repertoires in COVID-19. About the study: Samples came from the United States, Italy and Spain, spanning acute and convalescent COVID-19. PBMCs, B-cell-depleted T cells, or T cells provided the cDNA or gDNA that made up the material.

Germline CDR1 MDHEN, CDR2 SYDVKM. The CDR3 is 12 residues long. Trimming removed 5 bases from V and 6 bases from J; junction bases left unmatched: 4. Donors of Cohort 3 who recovered were those that had two negative PCRs, clearance, or symptom resolution. Original handling: By means of reference gene primer amplification, nucleated cell counts were estimated. Method: immunoSEQ multiplex PCR; TCRdb's copy keeps in-frame clones and lacks some. The V and J calls and the clone size are those of that table, but D and trimming were determined from the DNA. This table holds around 300,000 clones, around nine tenths found once.

This chain connects TRBV28 to TRBJ2-7, with 7 bases that match TRBD1. Material: PBMCs or T cells enriched from blood (not recorded which). The receptor comes from a man aged 25 to 45 who had recovered from COVID-19. In DNA, the CDR3 is TGTGCCAGCAGTCTAGACAGGGCCGAGCAGTACTTC. Translating it yields CASSLDRAEQYF.